The 9 T cell receptor beta chains reported below all come from one sample, sequenced in a study of blood T cell repertoires in COVID-19. The method was immunoSEQ multiplex PCR; TCRdb's version includes in-frame clones alone and lacks a portion of them. The data contain 130,000 to 150,000 clones, 81% of them seen just once; the ten biggest clones take up approximately 8.2%. Sequenced sample: peripheral blood. The receptor source for this set is a human donor in a cohort sampled during active COVID-19.

In its sample, this clone was seen a few times. J is TRBJ1-6 and V is TRBV18, with 7 bases aligning to TRBD1. The CDR3 loop spans 15 amino acids. J gave up 4 bases and V 5 bases, and 5 bases lay outside the gene matches. Germline CDR1 KGHSH, CDR2 LQKENI. CDR3 coding DNA: TGTGCCAGCTCATCAGCACAGGGGTATAATTCACCCCTCCACTTT. Its translation is CASSSAQGYNSPLHF.

J is TRBJ2-7 and V is TRBV5-1; D might be TRBD2 (5 bases). Germline V CDR1 and CDR2: SGHRS, YFSETQ. The V gene lost 6 bases and the J gene lost 0 bases, with 10 bases spanning the gap. The length of the CDR3 is 13 residues. CDR3 DNA: TGCGCCAGCAAGGGCACTAGCTCCTACGAGCAGTACTTC. Translation gives CASKGTSSYEQYF. Supplemented by reference TRBV5-1 and TRBJ2-7, the full variable domain reads KAGVTQTPRYLIKTRGQQVTLSCSPISGHRSVSWYQQTPGQGLQFLFEYFSETQRNKGNFPGRFSGRQFSNSRSEMNVSTLELGDSALYLCASKGTSSYEQYFGPGTRLTVT.

V usage is TRBV27 and J usage is TRBJ2-7, with a possible D match to TRBD2 (6 bases). V was pared by 3 bases and J by 1 base, with 10 bases between. The CDR3 consists of 14 residues. CDR1 and CDR2 from the germline V gene are MNHEY and SMNVEV (reference sequence). The CDR3 here is CASSFVAGSYEQYF. CDR3 bases: TGTGCCAGCAGTTTTGTGGCGGGGTCCTACGAGCAGTACTTC.

The chain combines TRBV19 with TRBJ1-1; D is unresolved. The CDR3 totals 13 residues. In germline, CDR1 is LNHDA, CDR2 SQIVND (reference sequence). V was clipped by 4 bases and J by 7 bases, with 13 bases between them. Here the CDR3 reads CASSKRTSSEAFF. The DNA for the CDR3 is TGTGCCAGTAGTAAGCGGACTTCTAGTGAAGCTTTCTTT.

The gene calls are TRBV9 and TRBJ2-7; 8 bases are shared with TRBD2. The CDR3 sequence is 15 residues long. The germline CDR1 and CDR2 sequences are SGDLS and YYNGEE. The CDR3 DNA is TGTGCCAGCAGCGTAGCCCTAATAAGACTAGCGAATTTTTTCGTC. Translated, it gives CASSVALIRLANFFV.

The chain links TRBV7-8 to TRBJ2-5; TRBD2 is a possible D gene (5 bases). Trimming pared 8 bases from V and 4 bases from J, leaving 11 bases between. The germline CDR1 and CDR2 sequences are SGHVS and FQNEAQ. This CDR3 has 12 residues. The DNA for the CDR3 is TGTGCCAGCTGGGAGTTAAGAGAGACCCAGTACTTC. Translation gives CASWELRETQYF.

The rearrangement links TRBV4-2 to TRBJ2-7, with 10 positions matching TRBD2. J lost 3 bases, V lost 5 bases, and 4 bases had no gene match. Germline V CDR1 and CDR2: LGHNA, YNFKEQ. This CDR3 region has 14 residues. The CDR3 nucleotides read TGTGCCAGCAGCTCAGCGGGAGGGAGCTACGAGCAGTACTTC. This sequence encodes CASSSAGGSYEQYF.

V is TRBV27 and J is TRBJ2-4; TRBD2 aligns across 7 bases. The junction had 6 bases not matched to a gene; V was cut back by 5 bases and J by 5 bases. Germline V gene sequence: CDR1 MNHEY, CDR2 SMNVEV (reference sequence). This CDR3 has 14 amino acids. This chain's CDR3 is CASSPVGGENIQYF. CDR3 in DNA: TGTGCCAGCAGTCCGGTGGGGGGGGAAAACATTCAGTACTTC.

This chain uses TRBV3-1 (or the pseudogene TRBV3-2) with TRBJ2-6; possibly TRBD2 for D (5 bases). Germline V gene lookup returns CDR1 LGHDT and CDR2 YNNKEL (reference sequence). The length of the CDR3 is 15 residues. V lost 1 base to trimming and J lost 2 bases, with 6 bases between them. The DNA for the CDR3 is TGTGCCAGCAGCCAAGTGGGAGCTGGGGCCAACGTCCTGACTTTC. Translated: CASSQVGAGANVLTF.